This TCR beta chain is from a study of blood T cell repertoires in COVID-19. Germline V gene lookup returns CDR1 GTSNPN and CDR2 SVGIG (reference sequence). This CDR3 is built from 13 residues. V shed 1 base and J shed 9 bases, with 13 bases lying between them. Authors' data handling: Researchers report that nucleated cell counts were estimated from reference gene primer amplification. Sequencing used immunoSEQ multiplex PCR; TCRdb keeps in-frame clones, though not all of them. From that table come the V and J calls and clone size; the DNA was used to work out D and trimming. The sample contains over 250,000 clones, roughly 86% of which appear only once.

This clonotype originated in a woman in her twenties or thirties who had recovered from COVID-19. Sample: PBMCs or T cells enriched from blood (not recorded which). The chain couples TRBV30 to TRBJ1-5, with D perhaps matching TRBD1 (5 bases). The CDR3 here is CAWSARPGGPQHF. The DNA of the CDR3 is TGTGCCTGGAGTGCCAGGCCCGGGGGGCCCCAGCATTTT.